This T cell receptor (beta chain) was identified during a study of cytomegalovirus exposure and HLA in healthy donors. Study-level results: That first-cohort TCR clusters tended to co-occur in the 90 to 150 validation repertoires was found in a later analysis. Published work reported that the classifier diagnosed cytomegalovirus status with high specificity and sensitivity.

Some clones are missing from TCRdb's copy, which holds only in-frame ones; the method was immunoSEQ multiplex PCR. The repertoire includes roughly 310,000 clones, around 90% of them detected once, and around 0.96% sits in the top ten. V lost 5 bases to trimming and J lost 2 bases; unmatched junction nucleotides: 5. The CDR3 spans 16 residues. Germline V lookup: CDR1 SGHAT, CDR2 FQNNGV. Details on this clone: Its antigen is currently unknown.

The sequence derives from a man aged 25 to 40 in good health and CMV-seronegative. Sequenced input: PBMCs. The gene calls are TRBV11-2 and TRBJ2-7; 14 nucleotides align to TRBD2. The CDR3 nucleotides are TGTGCCAGCAGCATCCCGACTAGCGGGGGGGCCTACGAGCAGTACTTC. This encodes CASSIPTSGGAYEQYF.